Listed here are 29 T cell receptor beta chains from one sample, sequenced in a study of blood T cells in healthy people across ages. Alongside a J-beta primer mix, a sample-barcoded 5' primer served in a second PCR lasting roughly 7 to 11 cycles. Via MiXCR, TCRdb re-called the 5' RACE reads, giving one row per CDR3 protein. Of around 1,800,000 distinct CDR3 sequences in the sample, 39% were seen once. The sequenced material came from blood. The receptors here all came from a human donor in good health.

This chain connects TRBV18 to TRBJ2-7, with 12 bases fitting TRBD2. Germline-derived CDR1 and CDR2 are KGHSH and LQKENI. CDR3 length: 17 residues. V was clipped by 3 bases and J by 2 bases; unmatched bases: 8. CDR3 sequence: CASSPSLLAGGPYEQYF. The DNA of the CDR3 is TGTGCCAGCTCACCGTCTCTCCTAGCGGGGGGGCCCTACGAGCAGTACTTC.

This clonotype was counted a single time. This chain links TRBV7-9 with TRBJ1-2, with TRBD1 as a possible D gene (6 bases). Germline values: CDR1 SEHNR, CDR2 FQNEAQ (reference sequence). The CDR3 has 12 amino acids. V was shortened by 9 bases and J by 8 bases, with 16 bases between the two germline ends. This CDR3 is CASGDTQGGYTF. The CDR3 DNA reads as TGTGCCAGTGGGGACACCCAAGGGGGCTACACCTTC.

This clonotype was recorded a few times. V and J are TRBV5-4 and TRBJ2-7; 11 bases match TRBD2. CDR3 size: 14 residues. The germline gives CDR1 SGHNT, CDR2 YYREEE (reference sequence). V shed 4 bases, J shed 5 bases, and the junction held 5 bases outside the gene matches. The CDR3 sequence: CASSEGLAVDEQYF. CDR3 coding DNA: TGTGCCAGCAGCGAGGGACTAGCGGTTGACGAGCAGTACTTC.

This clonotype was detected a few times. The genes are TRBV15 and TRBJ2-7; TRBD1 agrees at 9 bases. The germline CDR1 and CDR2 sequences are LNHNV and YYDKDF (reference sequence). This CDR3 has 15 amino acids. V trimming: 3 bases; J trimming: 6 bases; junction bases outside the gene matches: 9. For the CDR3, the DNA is TGTGCCACCAGCAGGGACAGGGGATCCACCGGCGAGCAGTACTTC. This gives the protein CATSRDRGSTGEQYF.

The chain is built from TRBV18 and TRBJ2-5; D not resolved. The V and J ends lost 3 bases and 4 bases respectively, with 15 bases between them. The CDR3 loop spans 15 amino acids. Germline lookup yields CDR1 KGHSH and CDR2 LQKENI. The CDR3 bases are TGTGCCAGCTCACCGATAACGTCAGGTGGAGAGACCCAGTACTTC. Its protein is CASSPITSGGETQYF. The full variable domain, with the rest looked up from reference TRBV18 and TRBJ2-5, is NAGVMQNPRHLVRRRGQEARLRCSPMKGHSHVYWYRQLPEEGLKFMVYLQKENIIDESGMPKERFSAEFPKEGPSILRIQQVVRGDSAAYFCASSPITSGGETQYFGPGTRLLVL.

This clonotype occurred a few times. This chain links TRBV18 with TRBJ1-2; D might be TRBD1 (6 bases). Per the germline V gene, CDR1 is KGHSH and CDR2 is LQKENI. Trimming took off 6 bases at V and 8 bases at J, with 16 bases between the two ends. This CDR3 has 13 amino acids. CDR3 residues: CASSPGGTAGYTF. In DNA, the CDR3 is TGTGCCAGCTCTCCTGGGGGCACGGCCGGCTACACCTTC. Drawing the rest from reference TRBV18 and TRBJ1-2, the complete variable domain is NAGVMQNPRHLVRRRGQEARLRCSPMKGHSHVYWYRQLPEEGLKFMVYLQKENIIDESGMPKERFSAEFPKEGPSILRIQQVVRGDSAAYFCASSPGGTAGYTFGSGTRLTVV.

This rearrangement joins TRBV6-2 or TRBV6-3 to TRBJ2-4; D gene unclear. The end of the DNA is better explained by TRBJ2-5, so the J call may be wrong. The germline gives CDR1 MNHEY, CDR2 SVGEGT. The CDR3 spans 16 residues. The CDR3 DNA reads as TGTGCCAGCAGTTACGAACAACGCCATCCACGGGAGACCCAGTACTTC. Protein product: CASSYEQRHPRETQYF.

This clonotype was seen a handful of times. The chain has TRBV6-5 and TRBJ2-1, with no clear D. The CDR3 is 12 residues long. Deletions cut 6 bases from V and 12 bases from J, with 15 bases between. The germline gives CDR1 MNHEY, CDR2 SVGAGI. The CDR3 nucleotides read TGTGCCAGCAGCCCCCGAAGAGGCCGGCAGTTCTTC. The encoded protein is CASSPRRGRQFF.

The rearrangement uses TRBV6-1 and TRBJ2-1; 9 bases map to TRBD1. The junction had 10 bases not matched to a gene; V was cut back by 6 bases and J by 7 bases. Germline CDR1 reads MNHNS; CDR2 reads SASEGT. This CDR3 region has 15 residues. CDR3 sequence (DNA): TGTGCCAGCAGCACAGACAGGGGGGGATGGAATGAGCAGTTCTTC. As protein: CASSTDRGGWNEQFF.

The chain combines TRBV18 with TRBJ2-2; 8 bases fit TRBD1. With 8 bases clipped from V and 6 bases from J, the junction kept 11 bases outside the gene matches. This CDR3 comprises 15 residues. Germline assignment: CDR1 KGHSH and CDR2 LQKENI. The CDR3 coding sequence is TGTGCCAGCACGCCAGGGGGCGGATCGGCCGGGGAGCTGTTTTTT. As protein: CASTPGGGSAGELFF.

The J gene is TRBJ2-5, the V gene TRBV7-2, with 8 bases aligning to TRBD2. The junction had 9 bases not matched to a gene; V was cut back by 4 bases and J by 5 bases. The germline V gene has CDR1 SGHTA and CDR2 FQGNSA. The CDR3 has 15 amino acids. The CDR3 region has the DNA TGTGCCAGCAGCTCAAACGGGGGGGCCCAGGAGACCCAGTACTTC. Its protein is CASSSNGGAQETQYF.

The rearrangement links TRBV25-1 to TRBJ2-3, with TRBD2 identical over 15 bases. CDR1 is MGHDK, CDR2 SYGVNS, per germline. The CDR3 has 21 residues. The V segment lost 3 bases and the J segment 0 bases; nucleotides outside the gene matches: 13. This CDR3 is CASSDFGGTSGGRSSTDTQYF. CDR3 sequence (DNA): TGTGCCAGCAGTGATTTCGGGGGGACTAGCGGGGGGCGTTCTAGCACAGATACGCAGTATTTT.

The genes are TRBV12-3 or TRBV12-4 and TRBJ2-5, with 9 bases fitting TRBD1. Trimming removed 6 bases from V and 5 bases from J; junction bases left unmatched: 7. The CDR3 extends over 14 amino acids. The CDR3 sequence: CASSHRGRGETQYF. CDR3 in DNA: TGTGCCAGCAGCCACAGGGGGCGCGGGGAGACCCAGTACTTC.

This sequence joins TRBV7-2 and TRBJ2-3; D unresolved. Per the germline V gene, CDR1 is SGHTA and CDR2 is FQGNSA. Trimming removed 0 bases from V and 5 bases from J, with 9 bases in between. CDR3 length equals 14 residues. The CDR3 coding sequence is TGTGCCAGCAGCTTAGCGGCCGTCCTAGATACGCAGTATTTT. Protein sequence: CASSLAAVLDTQYF.

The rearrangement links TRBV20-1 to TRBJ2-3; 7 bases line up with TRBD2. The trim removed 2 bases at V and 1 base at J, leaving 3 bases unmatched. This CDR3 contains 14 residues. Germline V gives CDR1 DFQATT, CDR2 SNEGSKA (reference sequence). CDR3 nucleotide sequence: TGCAGTGCTAGACCCCTAGCGGGCACAGATACGCAGTATTTT. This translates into CSARPLAGTDTQYF.

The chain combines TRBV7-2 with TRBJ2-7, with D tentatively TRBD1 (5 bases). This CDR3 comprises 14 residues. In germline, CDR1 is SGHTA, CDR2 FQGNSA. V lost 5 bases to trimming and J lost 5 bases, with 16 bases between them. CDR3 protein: CASSVSRAINEQYF. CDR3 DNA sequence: TGTGCCAGCAGCGTTTCCAGGGCAATCAACGAGCAGTACTTC. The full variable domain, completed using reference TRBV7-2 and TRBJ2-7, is GAGVSQSPSNKVTEKGKDVELRCDPISGHTALYWYRQSLGQGLEFLIYFQGNSAPDKSGLPSDRFSAERTGGSVSTLTIQRTQQEDSAVYLCASSVSRAINEQYFGPGTRLTVT.

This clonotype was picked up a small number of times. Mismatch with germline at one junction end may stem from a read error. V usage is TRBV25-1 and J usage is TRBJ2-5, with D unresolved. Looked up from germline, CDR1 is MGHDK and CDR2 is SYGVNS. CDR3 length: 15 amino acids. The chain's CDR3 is CASSEFGRNQGTQYF. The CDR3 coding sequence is TGTGCCAGCAGTGAATTTGGCAGGAACCAAGGGACCCAGTACTTC. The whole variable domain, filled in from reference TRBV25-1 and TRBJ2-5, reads EADIYQTPRYLVIGTGKKITLECSQTMGHDKMYWYQQDPGMELHLIHYSYGVNSTEKGDLSSESTVSRIRTEHFPLTLESARPSHTSQYLCASSEFGRNQGTQYFGPGTRLLVL.

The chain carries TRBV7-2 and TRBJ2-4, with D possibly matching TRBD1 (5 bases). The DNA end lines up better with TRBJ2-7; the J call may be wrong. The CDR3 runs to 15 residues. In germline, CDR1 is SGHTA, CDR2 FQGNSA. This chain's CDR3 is CASSLARGILYEQYF. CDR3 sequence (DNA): TGTGCCAGCAGCTTGGCAAGGGGAATCTTGTACGAGCAGTACTTC.

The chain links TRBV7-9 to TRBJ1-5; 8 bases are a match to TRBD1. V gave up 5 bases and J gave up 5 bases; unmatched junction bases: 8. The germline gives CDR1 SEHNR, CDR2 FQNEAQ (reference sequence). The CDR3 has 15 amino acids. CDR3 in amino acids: CASSMTGVGDQPQHF. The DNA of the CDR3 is TGTGCCAGCAGCATGACAGGGGTAGGAGATCAGCCCCAGCATTTT.

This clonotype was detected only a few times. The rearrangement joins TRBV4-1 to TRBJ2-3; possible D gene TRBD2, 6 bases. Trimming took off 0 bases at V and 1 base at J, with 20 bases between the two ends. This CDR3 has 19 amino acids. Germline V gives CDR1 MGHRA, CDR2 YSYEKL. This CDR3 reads CASSQDFPIGGEGTDTQYF. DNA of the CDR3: TGCGCCAGCAGCCAAGATTTTCCCATCGGCGGGGAAGGCACAGATACGCAGTATTTT.

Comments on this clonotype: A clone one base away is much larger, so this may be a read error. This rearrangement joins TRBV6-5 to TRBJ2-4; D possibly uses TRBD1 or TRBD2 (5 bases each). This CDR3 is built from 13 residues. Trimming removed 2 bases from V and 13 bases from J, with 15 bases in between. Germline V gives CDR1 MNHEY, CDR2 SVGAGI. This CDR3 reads CASSYEGWQGQYF. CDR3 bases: TGTGCCAGCAGTTACGAGGGGTGGCAAGGGCAGTACTTC.

The CDR3 sequence: CASSQVAASGGTVNEQFF. The CDR3 nucleotides are TGTGCCAGCAGCCAAGTCGCGGCTAGCGGGGGCACGGTCAATGAGCAGTTCTTC. This rearrangement joins TRBV4-2 to TRBJ2-1; 10 bases are shared with TRBD2. Per germline, CDR1 LGHNA and CDR2 YNFKEQ. Losses at the gene ends were 1 base for V and 6 bases for J; bases not matched to a gene: 12. The CDR3 spans 18 residues.

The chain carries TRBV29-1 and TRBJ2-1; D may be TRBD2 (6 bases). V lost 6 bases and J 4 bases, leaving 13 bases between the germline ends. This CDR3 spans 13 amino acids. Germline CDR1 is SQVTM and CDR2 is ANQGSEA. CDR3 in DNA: TGCAGCGTCGGAACCGGACTATACAATGAGCAGTTCTTC. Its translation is CSVGTGLYNEQFF.

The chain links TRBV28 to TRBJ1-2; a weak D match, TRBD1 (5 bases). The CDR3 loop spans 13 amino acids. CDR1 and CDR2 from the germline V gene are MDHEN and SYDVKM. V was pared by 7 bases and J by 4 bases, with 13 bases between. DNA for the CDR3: TGTGCCAGCAATCGCCCGGGGGTCTATGGCTACACCTTC. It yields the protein CASNRPGVYGYTF.

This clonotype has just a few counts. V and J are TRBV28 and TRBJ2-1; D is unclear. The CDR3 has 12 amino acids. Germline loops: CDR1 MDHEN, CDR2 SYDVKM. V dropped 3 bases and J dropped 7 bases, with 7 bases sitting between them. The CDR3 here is CASSFEQNEQFF. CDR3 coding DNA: TGTGCCAGCAGTTTCGAACAGAATGAGCAGTTCTTC. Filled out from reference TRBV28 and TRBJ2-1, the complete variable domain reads DVKVTQSSRYLVKRTGEKVFLECVQDMDHENMFWYRQDPGLGLRLIYFSYDVKMKEKGDIPEGYSVSREKKERFSLILESASTNQTSMYLCASSFEQNEQFFGPGTRLTVL.

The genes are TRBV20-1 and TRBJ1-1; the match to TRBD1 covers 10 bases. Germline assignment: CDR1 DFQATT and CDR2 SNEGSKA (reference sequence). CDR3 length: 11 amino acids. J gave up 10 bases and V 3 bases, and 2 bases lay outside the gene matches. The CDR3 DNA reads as TGCAGTGCTAGCAGGGACAGGGGAGCTTTCTTT. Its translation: CSASRDRGAFF.

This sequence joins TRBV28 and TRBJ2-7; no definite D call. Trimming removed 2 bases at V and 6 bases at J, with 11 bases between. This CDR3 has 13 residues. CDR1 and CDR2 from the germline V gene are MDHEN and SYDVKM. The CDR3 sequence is CASSLGITGEQYF. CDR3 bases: TGTGCCAGCAGTTTAGGTATCACTGGCGAGCAGTACTTC.

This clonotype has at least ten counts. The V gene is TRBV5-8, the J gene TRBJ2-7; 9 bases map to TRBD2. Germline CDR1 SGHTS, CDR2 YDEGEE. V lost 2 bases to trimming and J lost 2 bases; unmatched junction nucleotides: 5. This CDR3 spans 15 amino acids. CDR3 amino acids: CASSLPSGDTYEQYF. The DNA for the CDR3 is TGTGCCAGCAGCTTACCTAGCGGGGACACCTACGAGCAGTACTTC.

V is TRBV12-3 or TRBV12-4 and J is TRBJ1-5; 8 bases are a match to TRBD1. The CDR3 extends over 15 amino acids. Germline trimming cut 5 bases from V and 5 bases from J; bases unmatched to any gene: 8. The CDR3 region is CASSTRTGTYQPQHF. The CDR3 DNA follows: TGTGCCAGCAGTACCCGGACAGGGACCTATCAGCCCCAGCATTTT.